This TCR beta chain was found in a study of shared clonotypes between healthy human individuals. Overall study: The cohort had two women and a few men, ages 18 to 49. General study findings and limits: The low donor count limited represented genetic and exposure-history diversity.

Donors were healthy HIV-negative adults without recently reported acute infections or vaccinations. Clones were sequenced by immunoSEQ multiplex PCR, and TCRdb holds only the in-frame ones, with some missing. In the table there are fewer than 550,000 clones, 75% to 80% of which are singletons. V was pared by 1 base and J by 6 bases, with 13 bases between. CDR1 and CDR2 from the germline V gene are SGHAT and FQNNGV. The CDR3 loop spans 14 amino acids. Concerning this clone: Its specificity is unknown.

Sequencing used PBMCs. The TCR was taken from a woman aged 40 to 50 in good health. Some clones in this sample may be carry-over from other donors' samples. V gene TRBV11-2 combines with J gene TRBJ2-7; no clear D gene. As DNA, the CDR3 is TGTGCCAGCAGCTTAGTCTCCTCCATAAGCGAGCAGTACTTC. This gives the protein CASSLVSSISEQYF.